The rows below give T cell receptor beta chains drawn from one sample of a study of CD8 T cells in Susac syndrome. TCRdb used MiXCR to reprocess the immunoSEQ multiplex PCR reads, holding one entry per CDR3 protein. The sample carries over 80,000 distinct CDR3 sequences, approximately 95% recorded once. Sequenced sample: CD8+ T cells from PBMCs. All receptors come from a human donor with Susac syndrome. The CDR3 runs from the conserved cysteine through the conserved F or W. D genes are given only for firm matches. A clone size is listed for some rows: how often the clone was seen (once, few, many), or a class if it is expanded.

size	D	V	J	CDR3	DNA
.	.	TRBV30	TRBJ2-2	CAWSSGAGELFF	TGTGCCTGGAGTTCGGGCGCCGGGGAGCTGTTTTTT
.	.	TRBV4-1	TRBJ1-1	CASSQEAGWNTEAFF	TGCGCCAGCAGCCAAGAGGCAGGGTGGAACACTGAAGCTTTCTTT
.	.	TRBV27	TRBJ2-3	CASSKGPDTQYF	TGTGCCAGCAGTAAGGGGCCAGATACGCAGTATTTT
.	TRBD1	TRBV3-1	TRBJ2-1	CASSQERQGTSYNEQFF	TGTGCCAGCAGCCAAGAAAGACAGGGAACCTCCTACAATGAGCAGTTCTTC
.	.	TRBV4-2	TRBJ2-7	CASSQDWSGDYEQYF	TGTGCCAGCAGCCAAGATTGGTCAGGGGACTACGAGCAGTACTTC
few	TRBD2	TRBV7-9	TRBJ2-7	CASSQGLAGIYEQYF	TGTGCCAGCAGCCAAGGACTAGCAGGGATCTACGAGCAGTACTTC
.	.	TRBV4-2	TRBJ2-7	CASSQESGDPEAYEQYF	TGTGCCAGCAGCCAAGAAAGTGGGGACCCCGAGGCCTACGAGCAGTACTTC
.	TRBD1	TRBV30	TRBJ2-1	CASNRQGYEQFF	TGTGCCTCCAATCGACAGGGCTATGAGCAGTTCTTC
.	.	TRBV7-8	TRBJ2-5	CASSPTPQETQYF	TGTGCCAGCAGCCCGACCCCTCAAGAGACCCAGTACTTC
.	.	TRBV5-4	TRBJ2-7	CASSSDRDNYYEQYF	TGTGCCAGCAGCTCAGACCGGGACAACTACTACGAGCAGTACTTC
.	TRBD1	TRBV19	TRBJ1-5	CASSGTGNNQPQHF	TGTGCCAGTAGCGGGACAGGGAACAATCAGCCCCAGCATTTT
once	TRBD2	TRBV3-1	TRBJ2-5	CASSREDGGLAGDVTQYF	TGTGCCAGCAGCCGAGAGGACGGAGGATTAGCGGGAGACGTGACCCAGTACTTC
.	TRBD1	TRBV29-1	TRBJ2-5	CSVGQGALETQYF	TGCAGCGTTGGACAGGGGGCATTAGAGACCCAGTACTTC
.	.	TRBV6-2/TRBV6-3	TRBJ2-1	CASSYVLTPRVSYNEQFF	TGTGCCAGCAGTTACGTTCTAACTCCCCGGGTATCCTACAATGAGCAGTTCTTC
.	.	TRBV19	TRBJ1-1	CASSGGPEAFF	TGTGCCAGTAGTGGAGGACCTGAAGCTTTCTTT
.	.	TRBV6-2/TRBV6-3	TRBJ2-7	CASSYSKIASYEQYF	TGTGCCAGCAGTTACTCGAAAATAGCCTCCTACGAGCAGTACTTC
.	.	TRBV27	TRBJ2-5	CASSYTPQLIDQYF	TGTGCCAGCAGTTATACCCCCCAGCTAATTGACCAGTACTTC
.	.	TRBV4-2	TRBJ2-3	CASSQANAGGRDTQYF	TGTGCCAGCAGCCAAGCCAACGCGGGCGGGCGGGATACGCAGTATTTT
few	.	TRBV11-2	TRBJ2-5	CASSLRLGDQETQYF	TGTGCCAGCAGCTTAAGGTTGGGGGATCAAGAGACCCAGTACTTC
.	.	TRBV12-3/TRBV12-4	TRBJ2-5	CASSVRDIHLGETQYF	TGTGCCAGCAGTGTCCGGGACATCCACCTCGGGGAGACCCAGTACTTC
.	.	TRBV27	TRBJ2-6	CASSLLRISGANVLTF	TGTGCCAGCAGCCTCTTAAGAATCTCTGGGGCCAACGTCCTGACTTTC
.	TRBD2	TRBV7-2	TRBJ2-5	CASSSGASGRGETQYF	TGTGCCAGCAGCTCCGGAGCTAGCGGGAGAGGGGAGACCCAGTACTTC
.	.	TRBV30	TRBJ2-3	CAWSARGSTDTQYF	TGTGCCTGGAGTGCTCGGGGTAGCACAGATACGCAGTATTTT
.	TRBD1	TRBV7-9	TRBJ2-1	CATLGDGTGLVSEQFF	TGTGCCACCCTGGGCGACGGGACAGGGCTCGTAAGTGAGCAGTTCTTC
.	.	TRBV27	TRBJ2-7	CASSFSGPTYEQYF	TGTGCCAGCAGTTTTAGCGGACCAACCTACGAGCAGTACTTC
.	.	TRBV19	TRBJ1-2	CAVDGYTF	TGTGCCGTGGATGGCTACACCTTC
.	.	TRBV3-1	TRBJ2-1	CASSPTASSYNEQFF	TGTGCCAGCAGCCCCACGGCTAGCTCCTACAATGAGCAGTTCTTC
.	TRBD1	TRBV28	TRBJ2-7	CASSLAGQGYEQYF	TGTGCCAGCAGTTTAGCGGGACAGGGATACGAGCAGTACTTC
.	.	TRBV24-1	TRBJ2-3	CATSDLTRASDTQYF	TGTGCCACCAGTGATTTGACCAGGGCGTCGGATACGCAGTATTTT
.	.	TRBV7-9	TRBJ2-1	CASSYDWSNEQFF	TGTGCCAGCAGCTATGACTGGTCCAATGAGCAGTTCTTC
.	.	TRBV3-1	TRBJ1-5	CASSQDPGISNQPQHF	TGTGCCAGCAGCCAAGATCCCGGCATTAGCAATCAGCCCCAGCATTTT
.	TRBD2	TRBV7-9	TRBJ2-1	CASSLEAGEYNEQFF	TGTGCCAGCAGCTTAGAAGCGGGGGAATACAATGAGCAGTTCTTC
.	.	TRBV18	TRBJ2-3	CASSPRDRLAIDTQYF	TGTGCCAGCTCACCCCGGGACAGACTAGCGATAGATACGCAGTATTTT
.	.	TRBV7-9	TRBJ2-5	CASSLAGAEETQYF	TGTGCCAGCAGCTTAGCGGGAGCGGAGGAGACCCAGTACTTC
few	.	TRBV7-9	TRBJ2-5	CASSGHGGQETQYF	TGTGCCAGCAGCGGACACGGTGGTCAAGAGACCCAGTACTTC
.	.	TRBV20-1	TRBJ1-2	CSAYRVSYGYTF	TGCAGTGCTTACAGGGTTTCCTATGGCTACACCTTC
.	.	TRBV5-1	TRBJ1-5	CASSFPLIDQPQHF	TGCGCCAGCAGCTTCCCATTGATAGATCAGCCCCAGCATTTT
.	.	TRBV4-3	TRBJ2-6	CASSQEGTGANVLTF	TGCGCCAGCAGCCAAGAAGGGACTGGGGCCAACGTCCTGACTTTC
.	TRBD2	TRBV9	TRBJ2-3	CASSGDPLLAVYTDTQYF	TGTGCCAGCAGCGGCGACCCTCTTCTAGCGGTCTACACAGATACGCAGTATTTT
.	.	TRBV15	TRBJ1-1	CATSNSQNTEAFF	TGTGCCACCAGCAACAGCCAGAACACTGAAGCTTTCTTT
.	.	TRBV6-2/TRBV6-3	TRBJ1-5	CASSPDGSSDQPQHF	TGTGCCAGCAGCCCGGACGGGTCTTCGGATCAGCCCCAGCATTTT
.	TRBD1	TRBV27	TRBJ2-5	CASSNTGTGVETQYF	TGTGCCAGCAGCAACACCGGGACAGGGGTAGAGACCCAGTACTTC
.	.	TRBV5-6	TRBJ1-2	CASSSQDSYGYTF	TGTGCCAGCAGCTCACAGGACAGCTATGGCTACACCTTC
.	.	TRBV7-9	TRBJ1-6	CASSSKTEHFNSPLHF	TGTGCCAGCAGCTCCAAGACAGAGCATTTTAATTCACCCCTCCACTTT
.	.	TRBV7-8	TRBJ1-3	CASGRDTIYF	TGTGCCAGCGGACGAGACACCATATATTTT
.	.	TRBV15	TRBJ1-1	CATSISRNTEAFF	TGTGCCACCAGCATATCAAGGAACACTGAAGCTTTCTTT
.	TRBD2	TRBV5-6	TRBJ2-3	CASSSYGGITDTQYF	TGTGCCAGCAGCTCCTACGGGGGGATCACAGATACGCAGTATTTT
.	TRBD2	TRBV15	TRBJ2-5	CATRAGLAGGQTQYF	TGTGCCACCAGAGCGGGACTAGCGGGGGGGCAGACCCAGTACTTC
.	TRBD1	TRBV12-3/TRBV12-4	TRBJ2-2	CASSLEAGGSSGELFF	TGTGCCAGCAGTTTAGAGGCAGGGGGTTCAAGCGGGGAGCTGTTTTTT
.	.	TRBV5-1	TRBJ2-7	CASSPEAGFSYEQYF	TGCGCCAGCAGCCCGGAGGCAGGCTTCTCCTACGAGCAGTACTTC
.	TRBD1	TRBV27	TRBJ1-6	CASRFDRGYSPLHF	TGTGCCAGCAGGTTCGACAGGGGATATTCACCCCTCCACTTT
.	.	TRBV29-1	TRBJ1-1	CSVEEVEAFF	TGCAGCGTTGAGGAGGTTGAAGCTTTCTTT
.	TRBD2	TRBV12-3/TRBV12-4	TRBJ2-5	CASSPSPSGRRVKGHRVYF	TGTGCCAGCAGTCCCTCTCCTAGCGGGAGGAGGGTAAAGGGACACCGAGTGTACTTC
.	TRBD1	TRBV27	TRBJ2-7	CASSLCGQGSYEQYF	TGTGCCAGCAGTTTATGCGGACAGGGATCCTACGAGCAGTACTTC
.	TRBD2	TRBV29-1	TRBJ2-7	CSVDNQRESGEQYF	TGCAGCGTTGACAACCAGCGGGAGTCGGGAGAGCAGTACTTC
once	TRBD1	TRBV12-3/TRBV12-4	TRBJ2-2	CASRLGQGNTGELFF	TGTGCCAGCAGATTAGGACAGGGGAACACCGGGGAGCTGTTTTTT
.	TRBD2	TRBV5-6	TRBJ2-7	CASSFGTSIHEQYF	TGTGCCAGCAGCTTCGGGACTAGTATCCACGAGCAGTACTTC
.	.	TRBV7-3	TRBJ2-5	CASSLGSKETQYF	TGTGCCAGCAGCTTAGGGTCAAAAGAGACCCAGTACTTC